This T cell receptor beta chain emerged from a study of patients and donors after allogeneic stem cell transplantation. V lost 6 bases, J lost 6 bases, and 12 bases lay in between. Looked up from germline, CDR1 is SGHTA and CDR2 is FQGNSA. The CDR3 consists of 14 residues. TCRdb reprocessed the RT-PCR reads with MiXCR, giving one entry per CDR3 protein. The profile shows about 960,000 distinct CDR3 sequences, 18% of them singletons. The receptor was isolated from a human donor who was either an allogeneic HSCT recipient or a stem cell or donor lymphocyte infusion donor (not recorded which). It is not recorded whose cells these are; they may come from a transplant donor. The chain uses TRBV7-2 and TRBJ2-6; D remains ambiguous. The source material was blood, either unsorted or a sorted T cell fraction (not recorded which). CDR3 DNA sequence: TGTGCCAGCAGTCGGGTTAATCTGGCCAACGTCCTGACTTTC. Translated, it gives CASSRVNLANVLTF.